Reported below is one T cell receptor (beta chain). No antigen is known for it. With 5 bases removed from V and 2 bases from J, the gap between germline ends came to 13 bases. The germline gives CDR1 SGHNT, CDR2 YENEEA. The CDR3 spans 15 residues. Assay: immunoSEQ multiplex PCR; the TCRdb copy retains only in-frame clones and omits some. This sample carries roughly 79,000 clones, 93% of them seen once, and the ten largest clones take 0.67%. The data stem from a study of cytomegalovirus exposure and HLA in healthy donors. Study-level information: A later analysis reported the 130 or so validation repertoires used the same platform as the roughly 700 first-cohort repertoires.

General study findings and limits: The study designated 150 or so TCR beta chains cytomegalovirus-associated. Testing in vitro showed a few CMV-associated chains specific for CMV antigens.

The donors were part of the 120-subject validation cohort, which stood apart from the roughly 670-subject first cohort. The source of this sequence is a man younger than 35 in good health and CMV-seronegative. Sequences were obtained from PBMCs. The J gene is TRBJ2-1, the V gene TRBV11-3; tentatively, D is TRBD1 (5 bases). In DNA form, the CDR3 reads TGTGCCAGCAGCCCGACAGCCGGCACCTACAATGAGCAGTTCTTC. Its protein product is CASSPTAGTYNEQFF.